This paragraph reports one T cell receptor beta chain. As yet, its antigen is unknown. These data come from a study of beta chain features in type 1 diabetes. Expressed TCRB transcripts were sequenced, since all the RNA that had been isolated was reverse transcribed. Repertoires were generated with immunoSEQ multiplex PCR, while TCRdb's copy carries only in-frame clones and drops some. The sample lists about 340,000 clones, approximately 13% occurring once. There are 14 residues in the CDR3. Germline V gives CDR1 LNHDA, CDR2 SQIVND (reference sequence). V shed 7 bases, J shed 3 bases, and the junction held 6 bases outside the gene matches. Study observations and caveats: Shorter TCRB CDR3s, moderately but significantly so, were found in Type 1 diabetes patients in all four CD4+ subsets. PCR might pick shorter templates more often, in the same way for patients and controls.

The sample was naive CD4+ T cells from blood. This sequence joins TRBV19 and TRBJ1-2, with 9 bases identical to TRBD1. The receptor comes from a woman aged 18-29 years with type 1 diabetes. CDR3 in DNA: TGTGCCAGTACCGACAGGGGGATGGACTATGGCTACACCTTC. The encoded protein is CASTDRGMDYGYTF.